This TCR beta chain appears in the sequencing data of a study of T cell responses to AZD1222 COVID-19 vaccine. As for this clone: What it binds is unknown.

Study results and caveats: Nearly half of spike-specific TCRs reportedly target unmutated variant regions. Receipt of two AZD1222 doses was followed by a rise in Spike-specific TCR breadth and depth.

V lost 4 bases, J lost 2 bases, and 6 bases stayed unmatched. The CDR3 contains 16 residues. Germline V lookup: CDR1 WSHSY, CDR2 SAAADI. The repertoire was sequenced with immunoSEQ multiplex PCR; TCRdb's copy has only in-frame clones and lacks some. The repertoire holds 150,000 to 190,000 clones, 90% to 95% seen once, with roughly 1.6% in the top ten. The sequence derives from an adult who received the AZD1222 COVID-19 vaccine. V usage is TRBV10-2 and J usage is TRBJ2-5; 11 bases are shared with TRBD2. The sample here was peripheral blood, taken 28 days after the second AZD1222 dose. The CDR3 region is CASSGEGLAVQETQYF. Written as DNA, the CDR3 is TGCGCCAGCAGTGGGGAGGGACTAGCGGTACAAGAGACCCAGTACTTC.